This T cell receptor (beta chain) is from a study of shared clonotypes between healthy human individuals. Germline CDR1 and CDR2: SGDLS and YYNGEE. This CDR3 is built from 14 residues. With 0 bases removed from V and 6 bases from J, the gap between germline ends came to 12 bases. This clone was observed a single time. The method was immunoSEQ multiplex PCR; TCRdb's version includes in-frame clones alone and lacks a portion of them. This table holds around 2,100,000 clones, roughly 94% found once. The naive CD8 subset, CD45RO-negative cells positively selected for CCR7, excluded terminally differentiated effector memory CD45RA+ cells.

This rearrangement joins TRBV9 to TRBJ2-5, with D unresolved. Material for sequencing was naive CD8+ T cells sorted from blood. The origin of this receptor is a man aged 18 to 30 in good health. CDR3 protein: CASSVEGSRKTQYF. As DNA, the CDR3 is TGTGCCAGCAGCGTAGAAGGCAGTAGAAAGACCCAGTACTTC.